The next 9 T cell receptor beta chains were all read from a single sample in a study of T cell changes during pregnancy in multiple sclerosis. The protocol was immunoSEQ multiplex PCR, while the TCRdb copy is restricted to in-frame clones and leaves out a portion. This table has 47,000 or so clones, approximately 95% appearing once. Source: CD4+ T cells from peripheral blood mononuclear cells, taken in the first trimester of pregnancy. Every receptor here comes from a female donor with multiple sclerosis, enrolled in a pregnancy study.

The V call is TRBV7-3, the J call TRBJ2-7; 9 nucleotides align to TRBD2. Per the germline V gene, CDR1 is SGHTA and CDR2 is FQGTGA. The CDR3 consists of 15 residues. V lost 5 bases to trimming and J lost 0 bases; unmatched junction nucleotides: 5. The CDR3 coding sequence is TGTGCCAGCAGCAAAACTAGCGGGTTCTCCTACGAGCAGTACTTC. It specifies CASSKTSGFSYEQYF.

This sequence joins TRBV5-6 and TRBJ1-4; weak D call: TRBD1 (6 bases). Per the germline V gene, CDR1 is SGHDT and CDR2 is YYEEEE. The CDR3 extends over 15 amino acids. V gave up 3 bases and J gave up 8 bases, with 17 bases separating them. CDR3 nucleotide sequence: TGTGCCAGCAGCTCAAAAGGGCAAAGGGGGGAAAAACTGTTTTTT. This gives the protein CASSSKGQRGEKLFF.

The chain employs TRBV15 and TRBJ1-6; 9 nucleotides line up with TRBD1. The CDR3 runs to 17 residues. Per the germline V gene, CDR1 is LNHNV and CDR2 is YYDKDF (reference sequence). Trimming took 3 bases from V and 0 from J; bases not matched to a gene: 3. The CDR3 here is CATSSDRGSSYNSPLHF. CDR3 nucleotides: TGTGCCACCAGCAGTGACAGGGGGAGCTCCTATAATTCACCCCTCCACTTT.

This chain links TRBV5-1 with TRBJ2-7; tentatively, D is TRBD1 (6 bases). Germline-derived CDR1 and CDR2 are SGHRS and YFSETQ. Deletions cut 6 bases from V and 3 bases from J, with 16 bases between. This CDR3 region has 14 residues. CDR3 coding DNA: TGCGCCAGCAAACCGGACAGACAACGCTACGAGCAGTACTTC. It specifies CASKPDRQRYEQYF. Together with reference TRBV5-1 and TRBJ2-7, the CDR3 gives the full variable domain: KAGVTQTPRYLIKTRGQQVTLSCSPISGHRSVSWYQQTPGQGLQFLFEYFSETQRNKGNFPGRFSGRQFSNSRSEMNVSTLELGDSALYLCASKPDRQRYEQYFGPGTRLTVT.

This clone was seen once. This chain links TRBV28 with TRBJ1-2, with a tentative D call TRBD1 (5 bases). The CDR3 contains 13 residues. The V end lost 2 bases, the J end lost 5 bases, and 9 bases lay between the germline ends. Germline V lookup: CDR1 MDHEN, CDR2 SYDVKM. This CDR3 reads CASSLKTAYGYTF. In DNA form, the CDR3 reads TGTGCCAGCAGTTTAAAGACAGCGTATGGCTACACCTTC.

The genes are TRBV5-1 and TRBJ2-1; 11 nucleotides line up with TRBD2. The ends lost 5 bases at V and 2 bases at J; junction bases unmatched: 6. Germline assignment: CDR1 SGHRS and CDR2 YFSETQ. The CDR3 is 16 residues long. Here the CDR3 DNA reads TGCGCCAGCAGTATTAGCGGGGGGGGCACCTACAATGAGCAGTTCTTC. Translating it yields CASSISGGGTYNEQFF. Complete variable domain (other parts from reference TRBV5-1 and TRBJ2-1): KAGVTQTPRYLIKTRGQQVTLSCSPISGHRSVSWYQQTPGQGLQFLFEYFSETQRNKGNFPGRFSGRQFSNSRSEMNVSTLELGDSALYLCASSISGGGTYNEQFFGPGTRLTVL.

This clone showed up just a few times. The chain uses TRBV2 and TRBJ1-1, with 8 bases matching TRBD1. CDR1 and CDR2 (germline): SNHLY, FYNNEI. The J segment lost 1 base and the V segment lost 7 bases, leaving 5 bases of the junction unmatched. This CDR3 contains 14 residues. CDR3 nucleotides: TGTGCCAGCACCCGGACAGGGTGGAACACTGAAGCTTTCTTT. It is translated as CASTRTGWNTEAFF.

The rearrangement joins TRBV4-1 to TRBJ1-2; tentative D call: TRBD1 (6 bases). Trimming shortened V by 1 base and J by 8 bases, and 17 bases separated the two germline ends. Germline loops: CDR1 MGHRA, CDR2 YSYEKL. The CDR3 has 15 residues. CDR3 sequence reads: CASSQVNRDPGGYTF. The DNA for the CDR3 is TGCGCCAGCAGCCAAGTAAACAGGGACCCTGGGGGCTACACCTTC.

This clone was seen once. The rearrangement links TRBV7-6 to TRBJ2-3, with 8 bases lining up with TRBD2. The CDR3 sequence is 16 residues long. After removal of 1 base from V and 6 bases from J, the junction contained 9 bases not matched to a gene. Per germline, CDR1 SGHVS and CDR2 FNYEAQ. CDR3 in DNA: TGTGCCAGCAGCTTAGGTTCCAGCGGGGGAGGGGATACGCAGTATTTT. Encoded protein: CASSLGSSGGGDTQYF.